This T cell receptor (beta chain) came from a study of beta chain features in type 1 diabetes. This clone has a count of ten or more. Different DNA sequences within this sample yield the same CDR3. cDNA synthesis used the whole RNA isolate, giving expressed TCRB sequences. TCRdb's copy holds only in-frame clones and misses some; the assay was immunoSEQ multiplex PCR. There are 200,000 to 250,000 clones in the sample; over 9.5% occur only once, and 0.03% to 0.04% lies in the top ten. CDR1 is SQVTM and CDR2 is ANQGSEA in the germline V gene. The V and J ends lost 6 bases and 0 bases respectively, with 15 bases between them. The CDR3 extends over 14 amino acids.

Specimen: naive CD4+ T cells from blood. This chain links TRBV29-1 with TRBJ2-7; a weak D match, TRBD2 (6 bases). The TCR originated in a woman between 18 and 30 years old in good health. CDR3 residues: CSVAGTGSSYEQYF. In DNA form, the CDR3 reads TGCAGCGTAGCCGGGACTGGGTCCTCCTACGAGCAGTACTTC.